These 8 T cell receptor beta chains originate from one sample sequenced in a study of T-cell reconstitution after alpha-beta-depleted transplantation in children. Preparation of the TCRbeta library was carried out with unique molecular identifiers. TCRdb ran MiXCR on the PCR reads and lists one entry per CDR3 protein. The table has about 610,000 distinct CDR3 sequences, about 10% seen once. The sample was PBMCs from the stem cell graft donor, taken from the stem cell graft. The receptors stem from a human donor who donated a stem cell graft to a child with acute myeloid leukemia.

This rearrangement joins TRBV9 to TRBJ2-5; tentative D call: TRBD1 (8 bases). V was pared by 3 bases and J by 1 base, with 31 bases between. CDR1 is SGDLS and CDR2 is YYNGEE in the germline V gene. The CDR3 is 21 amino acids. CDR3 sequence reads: CASSGGTGGQESGGVQETQYF. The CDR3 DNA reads TGTGCCAGCAGCGGGGGCACAGGGGGACAGGAATCGGGAGGCGTCCAAGAGACCCAGTACTTC.

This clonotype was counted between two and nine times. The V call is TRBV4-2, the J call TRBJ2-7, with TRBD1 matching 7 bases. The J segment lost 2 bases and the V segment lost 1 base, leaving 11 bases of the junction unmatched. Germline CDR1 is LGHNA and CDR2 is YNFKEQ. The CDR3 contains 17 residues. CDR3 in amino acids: CASSQAAETGKTYEQYF. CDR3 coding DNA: TGTGCCAGCAGCCAAGCCGCCGAGACAGGGAAGACCTACGAGCAGTACTTC.

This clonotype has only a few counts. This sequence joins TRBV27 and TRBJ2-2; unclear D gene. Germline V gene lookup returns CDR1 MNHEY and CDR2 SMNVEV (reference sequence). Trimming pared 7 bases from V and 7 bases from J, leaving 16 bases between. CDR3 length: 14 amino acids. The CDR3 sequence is CASTKLPLGGELFF. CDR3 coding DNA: TGTGCCAGCACCAAGCTACCCCTTGGCGGGGAGCTGTTTTTT.

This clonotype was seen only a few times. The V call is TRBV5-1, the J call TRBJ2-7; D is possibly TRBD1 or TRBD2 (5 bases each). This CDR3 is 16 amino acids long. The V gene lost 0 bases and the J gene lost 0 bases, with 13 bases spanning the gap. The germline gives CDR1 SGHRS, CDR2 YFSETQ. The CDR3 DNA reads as TGCGCCAGCAGCTTGGACGGGACCCAGACCTCCTACGAGCAGTACTTC. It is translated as CASSLDGTQTSYEQYF.

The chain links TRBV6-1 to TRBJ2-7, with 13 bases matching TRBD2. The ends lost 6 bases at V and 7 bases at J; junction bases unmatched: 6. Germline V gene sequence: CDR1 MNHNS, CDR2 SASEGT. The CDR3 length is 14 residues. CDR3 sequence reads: CASRTGLAGREQYF. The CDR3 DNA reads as TGTGCCAGCAGAACGGGACTAGCGGGGAGAGAGCAGTACTTC.

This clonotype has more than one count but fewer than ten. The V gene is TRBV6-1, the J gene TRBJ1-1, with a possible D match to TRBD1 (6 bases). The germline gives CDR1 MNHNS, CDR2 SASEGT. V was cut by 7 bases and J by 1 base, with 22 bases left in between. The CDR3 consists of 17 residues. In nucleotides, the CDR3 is TGTGCCAGCAAGGCCAAACGGGACATTCAATCGAACACTGAAGCTTTCTTT. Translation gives CASKAKRDIQSNTEAFF.

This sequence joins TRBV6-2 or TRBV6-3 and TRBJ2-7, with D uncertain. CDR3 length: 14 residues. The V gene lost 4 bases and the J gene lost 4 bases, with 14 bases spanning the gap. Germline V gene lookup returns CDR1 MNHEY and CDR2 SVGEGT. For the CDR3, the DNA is TGTGCCAGCAGTTCTTCCCGTTCTTTTTACGAGCAGTACTTC. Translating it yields CASSSSRSFYEQYF.

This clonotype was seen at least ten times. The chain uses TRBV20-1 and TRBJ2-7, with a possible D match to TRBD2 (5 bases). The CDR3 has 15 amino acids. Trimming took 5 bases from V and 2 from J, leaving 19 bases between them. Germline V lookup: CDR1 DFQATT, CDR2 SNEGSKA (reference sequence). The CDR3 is CSAPSWETVPYEQYF. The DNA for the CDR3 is TGCAGTGCTCCCTCCTGGGAGACGGTGCCCTACGAGCAGTACTTC.